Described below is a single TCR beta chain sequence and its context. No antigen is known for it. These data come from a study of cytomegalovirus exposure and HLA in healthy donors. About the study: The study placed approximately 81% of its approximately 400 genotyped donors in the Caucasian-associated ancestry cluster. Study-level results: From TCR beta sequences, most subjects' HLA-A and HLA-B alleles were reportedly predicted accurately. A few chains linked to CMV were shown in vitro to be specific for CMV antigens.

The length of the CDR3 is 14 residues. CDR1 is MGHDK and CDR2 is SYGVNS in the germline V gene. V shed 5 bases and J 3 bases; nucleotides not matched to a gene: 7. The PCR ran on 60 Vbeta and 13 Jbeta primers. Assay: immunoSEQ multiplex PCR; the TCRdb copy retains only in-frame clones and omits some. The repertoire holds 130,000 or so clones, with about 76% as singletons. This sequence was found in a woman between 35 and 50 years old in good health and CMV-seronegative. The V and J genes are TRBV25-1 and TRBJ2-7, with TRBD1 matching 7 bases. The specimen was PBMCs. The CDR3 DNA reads TGTGCCAGCAGTAAGGGACAGTTCCTCTACGAGCAGTACTTC. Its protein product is CASSKGQFLYEQYF.